This TCR beta chain was recovered during a study of blood T cell repertoires in COVID-19. Whole-study context: Collection of acute and convalescent COVID-19 samples took place in the United States, Italy and Spain.

This CDR3 spans 16 amino acids. Germline V gene lookup returns CDR1 LNHDA and CDR2 SQIVND (reference sequence). V was clipped by 3 bases and J by 3 bases, with 16 bases between them. In the original processing: Reference gene primer amplification gave estimated nucleated cell counts. Sequencing used immunoSEQ multiplex PCR; TCRdb keeps in-frame clones, though not all of them. The V and J calls and clone size are taken from that table; D and trimming were inferred from the DNA. The sample has about 100,000 clones, about 89% seen once. The rearrangement uses TRBV19 and TRBJ2-3; D possibly corresponds to TRBD2 (6 bases). Sequenced material: peripheral blood. This receptor was identified in a man aged 55 to 70 with acute or convalescent COVID-19. CDR3 residues: CASSMITGAETDTQYF. CDR3 DNA sequence: TGTGCCAGTAGTATGATAACGGGAGCTGAGACAGATACGCAGTATTTT.